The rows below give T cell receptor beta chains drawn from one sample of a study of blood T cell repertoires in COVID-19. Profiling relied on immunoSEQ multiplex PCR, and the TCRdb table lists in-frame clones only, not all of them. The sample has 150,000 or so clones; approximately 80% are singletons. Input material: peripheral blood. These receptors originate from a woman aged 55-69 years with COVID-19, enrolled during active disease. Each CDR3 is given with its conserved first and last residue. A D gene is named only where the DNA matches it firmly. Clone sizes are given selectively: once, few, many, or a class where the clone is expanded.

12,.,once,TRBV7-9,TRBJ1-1,TGTGCCAGCAGCTTCGAGCACACTGAAGCTTTCTTT,CASSFEHTEAFF
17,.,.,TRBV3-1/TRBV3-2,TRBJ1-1,TGTGCCAGCAGCCAAGAACGCTGGGCAGGGAGGGCTGATGAAGCTTTCTTT,CASSQERWAGRADEAFF
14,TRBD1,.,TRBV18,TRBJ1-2,TGTGCCAGCTCAGGACAGGGATCAAACTATGGCTACACCTTC,CASSGQGSNYGYTF
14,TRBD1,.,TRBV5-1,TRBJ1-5,TGCGCCAGCAGTCCACAGGGGGACGATCAGCCCCAGCATTTT,CASSPQGDDQPQHF
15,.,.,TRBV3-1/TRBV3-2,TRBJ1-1,TGTGCCAGCAGTATAAAAACAGGATTAGGGACTGAAGCTTTCTTT,CASSIKTGLGTEAFF
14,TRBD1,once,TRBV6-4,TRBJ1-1,TGTGCCAGCAGTAACGGACAGGGGAACACTGAAGCTTTCTTT,CASSNGQGNTEAFF
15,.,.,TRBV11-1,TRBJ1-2,TGTGCCAGCAGCCGTACGCAGGGGTACATCTATGGCTACACCTTC,CASSRTQGYIYGYTF
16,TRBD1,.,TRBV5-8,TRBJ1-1,TGTGCCAGCAGCCCGAGGGGACAGGGCATGAACACTGAAGCTTTCTTT,CASSPRGQGMNTEAFF
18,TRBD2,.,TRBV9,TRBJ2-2,TGTGCCAGCAGCGTCTCCCCTGTGGGGGGGTGGGACACCGGGGAGCTGTTTTTT,CASSVSPVGGWDTGELFF
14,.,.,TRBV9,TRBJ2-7,TGTGCCAGCAGCGTAGGGCAGGGGCCCTACGAGCAGTACTTC,CASSVGQGPYEQYF
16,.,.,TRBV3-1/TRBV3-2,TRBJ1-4,TGTGCCAGCAGCCAAGACGGGTTTATAGATAATGAAAAACTGTTTTTT,CASSQDGFIDNEKLFF
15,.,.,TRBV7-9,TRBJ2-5,TGTGCCAGCAGTCGTTGGGGAGCGTCGGAAGAGACCCAGTACTTC,CASSRWGASEETQYF
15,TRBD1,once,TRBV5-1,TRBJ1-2,TGCGCCAGCAGCTTAGGACAGGCCCTCCAATCGGGCTACACCTTC,CASSLGQALQSGYTF
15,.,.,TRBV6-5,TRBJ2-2,TGTGCCAGCATCGGCGGAGGAACGAACACCGGGGAGCTGTTTTTT,CASIGGGTNTGELFF
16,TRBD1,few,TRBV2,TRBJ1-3,TGTGCCAGCAGTGACGTCCAGGGGGCAGGTGGAAACACCATATATTTT,CASSDVQGAGGNTIYF
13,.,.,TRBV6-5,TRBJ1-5,TGTGCCAGCGCCTCAACAAGCAATCAGCCCCAGCATTTT,CASASTSNQPQHF
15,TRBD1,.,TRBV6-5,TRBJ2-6,TGTGCCAGCAGTACAGGGGGCAGTGGGGCCAACGTCCTGACTTTC,CASSTGGSGANVLTF
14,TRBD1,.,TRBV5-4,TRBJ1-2,TGTGCCAGCAGAGTAACCGGGACAGGGTACGGCTACACCTTC,CASRVTGTGYGYTF
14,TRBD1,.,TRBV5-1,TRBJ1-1,TGCGCCAGCAGCTTGAGGGGGCAGAACACTGAAGCTTTCTTT,CASSLRGQNTEAFF
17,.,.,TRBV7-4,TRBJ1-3,TGTGCCAGCAGCCCTACTTACAGGGTATCTGAGAGAAACACCATATATTTT,CASSPTYRVSERNTIYF
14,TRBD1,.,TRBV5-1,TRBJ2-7,TGCGCCAGCAGTTACCGACAGGGGAGCTACGAGCAGTACTTC,CASSYRQGSYEQYF
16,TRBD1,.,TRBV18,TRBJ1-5,TGTGCCAGCTCACAAGGACAGGCCGATAGCAATCAGCCCCAGCATTTT,CASSQGQADSNQPQHF
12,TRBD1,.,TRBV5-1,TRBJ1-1,TGCGCCAGCAGCCCCCAGCAGGGGGCAGCTTTCTTT,CASSPQQGAAFF
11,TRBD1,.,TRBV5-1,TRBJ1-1,TGCGCCACCGATACCGGGACAGAAACTTTCTTT,CATDTGTETFF
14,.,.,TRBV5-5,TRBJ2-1,TGTGCCAGCATCCGACAGAGCTCCTACAATGAGCAGTTCTTC,CASIRQSSYNEQFF
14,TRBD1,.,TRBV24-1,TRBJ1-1,TGTGCCACCAGTGATTCCAGGGGGGCTAATGAAGCTTTCTTT,CATSDSRGANEAFF
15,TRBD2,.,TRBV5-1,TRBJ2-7,TGCGCCAGCAGCTTAAGCCTAGCGGGAGTCAACGAGCAGTACTTC,CASSLSLAGVNEQYF
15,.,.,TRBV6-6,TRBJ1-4,TGTGCCAGCAGGGGCCCGGGAACAACTAATGAAAAACTGTTTTTT,CASRGPGTTNEKLFF
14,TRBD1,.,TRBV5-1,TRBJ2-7,TGCGCCAGCAGCTTGGGACAGGGCGCCTACGAGCAGTACTTC,CASSLGQGAYEQYF
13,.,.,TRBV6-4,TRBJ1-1,TGTGCCAGCAGTGGGGAGTTGAACACTGAAGCTTTCTTT,CASSGELNTEAFF
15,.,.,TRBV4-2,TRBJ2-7,TGTGCCAGCAGCCAAGAGCCCCGACTGGACTACGAGCAGTACTTC,CASSQEPRLDYEQYF
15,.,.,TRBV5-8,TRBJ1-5,TGTGCCAGCAGCTCGACAGGTTTTTCGCATCAGCCCCAGCATTTT,CASSSTGFSHQPQHF
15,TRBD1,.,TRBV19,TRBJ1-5,TGTGCCAGTAGTACTGGACAGGGGGCCAATCAGCCCCAGCATTTT,CASSTGQGANQPQHF
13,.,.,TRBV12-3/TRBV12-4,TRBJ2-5,TGTGCCAGCGGCTCCGGGAGATGGGAGACCCAGTACTTC,CASGSGRWETQYF
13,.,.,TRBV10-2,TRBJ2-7,TGCGCCAGCAGTGAGCAGGGGTATTACGAGCAGTACTTC,CASSEQGYYEQYF
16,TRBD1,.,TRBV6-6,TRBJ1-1,TGTGCCAGCAGCCTAGGGACAGGGGTGGCGAACACTGAAGCTTTCTTT,CASSLGTGVANTEAFF
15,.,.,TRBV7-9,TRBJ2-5,TGTGCCAGCAGCTTAGGTGGGCCCTCCCAAGAGACCCAGTACTTC,CASSLGGPSQETQYF
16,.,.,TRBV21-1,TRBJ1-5,TGTGCCAGCAGCTTCGTGCGTGGACAGAACTTTCAGCCCCAGCATTTT,CASSFVRGQNFQPQHF
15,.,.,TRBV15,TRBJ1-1,TGTGCCACCAGCGCCTCGGGGGGCTTGAACACTGAAGCTTTCTTT,CATSASGGLNTEAFF
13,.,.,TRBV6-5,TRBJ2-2,TGTGCCAGCCGGACTGAGGACACCGGGGAGCTGTTTTTT,CASRTEDTGELFF
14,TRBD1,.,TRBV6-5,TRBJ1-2,TGTGCCAGCAGGGGACAGGGCAGGGTCTATGGCTACACCTTC,CASRGQGRVYGYTF
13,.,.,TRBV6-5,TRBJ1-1,TGTGCCAGCAGTTACTCCTTCACAGGGAAAGCTTTCTTT,CASSYSFTGKAFF
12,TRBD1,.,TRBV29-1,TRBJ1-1,TGCAGCGGGGTAGGGGGCAACACTGAAGCTTTCTTT,CSGVGGNTEAFF
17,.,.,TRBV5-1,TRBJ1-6,TGCGCCAGCAGCCCCGACAGACAAAGCTCCTATAATTCACCCCTCCACTTT,CASSPDRQSSYNSPLHF
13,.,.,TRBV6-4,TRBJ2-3,TGTGCCAGCAGTGATATGTACACAGATACGCAGTATTTT,CASSDMYTDTQYF
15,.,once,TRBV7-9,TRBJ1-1,TGTGCCAGCAGCGCGACGGGACGCGCGGGAACTGAAGCTTTCTTT,CASSATGRAGTEAFF
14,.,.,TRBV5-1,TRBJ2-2,TGCGCCAGCAGCGTTCAGGGGTTCGGCGGGGAGCTGTTTTTT,CASSVQGFGGELFF
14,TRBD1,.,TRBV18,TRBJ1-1,TGTGCCAGCTCCCTTGGACAGGAGAACACTGAAGCTTTCTTT,CASSLGQENTEAFF
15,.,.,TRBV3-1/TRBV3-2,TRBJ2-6,TGTGCCAGCAGCCACAGCGATTCTGGGGCCAACGTCCTGACTTTC,CASSHSDSGANVLTF
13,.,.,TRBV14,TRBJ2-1,TGTGCCAGCAGCCAAGGGCAATTCAATGAGCAGTTCTTC,CASSQGQFNEQFF
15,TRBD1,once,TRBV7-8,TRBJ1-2,TGTGCCAGCAGCTTAGCCGGAGGGGGCGCTGGGGGCTACACCTTC,CASSLAGGGAGGYTF
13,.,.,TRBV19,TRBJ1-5,TGTGCCAGTAGTAGCATGAGGAATCAGCCCCAGCATTTT,CASSSMRNQPQHF
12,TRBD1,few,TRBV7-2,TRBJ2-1,TGTGCCAGCAGCCGCGACAGGGTAGGGCGGTTCTTC,CASSRDRVGRFF
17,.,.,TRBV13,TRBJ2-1,TGTGCCAGCAGCGCCCTTGTAACGAGGGAAAAGTACAATGAGCAGTTCTTC,CASSALVTREKYNEQFF
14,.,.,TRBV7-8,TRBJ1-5,TGTGCCAGCAGCTTCACGGACAGTCTACAGCCCCAGCATTTT,CASSFTDSLQPQHF